This is a list of T cell receptor beta chains from one sample in a study of T cell responses to AZD1222 COVID-19 vaccine. Measured with immunoSEQ multiplex PCR; TCRdb has only the in-frame clones, and not every one. This sample has about 170,000 clones, with less than 90% found just once. Sequenced material: peripheral blood, taken on day 0 of AZD1222 vaccination. The origin of the receptors is an adult in good health. Each CDR3 is given with its conserved first and last residue. Each record gives: clone size, J gene, D gene, V gene, CDR3 protein, CDR3 DNA. D genes are given only for firm matches. A row's size may be missing; if present it is once, few, many or a size class.

>-|TRBJ1-6|-|TRBV12-3/TRBV12-4
CASSFRRESPLHF
TGTGCCAGCAGTTTCCGAAGGGAATCACCCCTCCACTTT
>-|TRBJ1-1|-|TRBV27
CASIETGSGTEAFF
TGTGCCAGCATCGAGACGGGGTCGGGGACTGAAGCTTTCTTT
>-|TRBJ2-1|TRBD2|TRBV14
CASSHRPSGVQFF
TGTGCCAGCAGCCACCGACCTAGCGGGGTACAGTTCTTC
>-|TRBJ2-2|-|TRBV11-3
CASSLAPAGAGELFF
TGTGCCAGCAGCTTAGCCCCTGCAGGGGCCGGGGAGCTGTTTTTT
>-|TRBJ2-3|TRBD2|TRBV5-1
CASSSPGSGGDHLTDTQYF
TGCGCCAGCAGCTCCCCGGGTAGCGGGGGGGACCACCTCACAGATACGCAGTATTTT
>few|TRBJ1-1|-|TRBV5-1
CASSLVGVSEAFF
TGCGCCAGCAGCTTGGTGGGGGTTTCTGAAGCTTTCTTT
>-|TRBJ1-2|TRBD1|TRBV23-1
CASRKGQRHGYTF
TGCGCCAGCAGGAAGGGACAGAGGCATGGCTACACCTTC
>-|TRBJ1-2|-|TRBV19
CASSSVDYGYTF
TGTGCCAGTAGTTCTGTTGACTATGGCTACACCTTC
>-|TRBJ2-5|-|TRBV2
CASSILGGAETQYF
TGTGCCAGCAGTATCCTGGGGGGGGCAGAGACCCAGTACTTC
>-|TRBJ1-6|-|TRBV19
CASSAGGDNSPLHF
TGTGCCAGTAGTGCCGGTGGGGATAATTCACCCCTCCACTTT
>few|TRBJ2-4|-|TRBV9
CASSATDKNIQYF
TGTGCCAGCAGCGCGACAGATAAAAACATTCAGTACTTC
>-|TRBJ1-2|-|TRBV4-3
CASSQESGGGYTF
TGCGCCAGCAGCCAAGAGTCGGGTGGCGGCTACACCTTC
>-|TRBJ1-4|-|TRBV9
CASSVEGFNEKLFF
TGTGCCAGCAGCGTAGAGGGATTTAATGAAAAACTGTTTTTT
>-|TRBJ2-1|-|TRBV5-1
CASSAGTAKYNEQFF
TGCGCCAGCAGCGCCGGGACGGCCAAATACAATGAGCAGTTCTTC
>few|TRBJ1-1|TRBD1|TRBV4-3
CASSQANRGNTEAFF
TGCGCCAGCAGCCAAGCAAACAGGGGAAACACTGAAGCTTTCTTT
>once|TRBJ2-1|-|TRBV24-1
CATSDERVNEQFF
TGTGCCACCAGTGATGAGAGGGTCAATGAGCAGTTCTTC
>-|TRBJ1-2|-|TRBV6-5
CASRGGGAPDYGYTF
TGTGCCAGCAGGGGAGGGGGGGCGCCTGACTATGGCTACACCTTC
>-|TRBJ2-5|-|TRBV29-1
CSVGSDQETQYF
TGCAGCGTTGGCAGCGACCAAGAGACCCAGTACTTC
>once|TRBJ2-3|-|TRBV20-1
CSATSTDTQYF
TGCAGTGCTACTAGCACAGATACGCAGTATTTT
>-|TRBJ1-1|TRBD1|TRBV24-1
CATSGLDREAFF
TGTGCCACCAGTGGCCTGGACAGGGAAGCTTTCTTT
>-|TRBJ2-7|-|TRBV4-3
CASSQDNAYEQYF
TGCGCCAGCAGCCAAGATAATGCCTACGAGCAGTACTTC
>once|TRBJ2-7|TRBD2|TRBV10-2
CASSEERGVYEQYF
TGCGCCAGCAGTGAGGAGCGGGGCGTCTACGAGCAGTACTTC
>-|TRBJ1-4|-|TRBV9
CASSVGGVNEKLFF
TGTGCCAGCAGCGTAGGGGGGGTTAATGAAAAACTGTTTTTT
>-|TRBJ2-1|-|TRBV3-1/TRBV3-2
CASSLGTATQIYNEQFF
TGTGCCAGCAGCCTAGGGACTGCCACGCAAATATACAATGAGCAGTTCTTC
>-|TRBJ1-6|-|TRBV28
CASSFSPAGASYNSPLHF
TGTGCCAGCAGTTTCTCCCCAGCCGGAGCATCCTATAATTCACCCCTCCACTTT
>-|TRBJ1-1|-|TRBV5-1
CASSREFRTGETEAFF
TGCGCCAGCAGCCGGGAATTCCGGACGGGGGAGACTGAAGCTTTCTTT
>-|TRBJ1-1|-|TRBV27
CASSLLGTVEAFF
TGTGCCAGCAGTTTACTCGGGACGGTTGAAGCTTTCTTT
>-|TRBJ2-3|-|TRBV29-1
CSVEAEGGLISDTQYF
TGCAGCGTTGAGGCCGAGGGGGGGCTCATCTCAGATACGCAGTATTTT
>-|TRBJ1-3|-|TRBV7-2
CASSEQSSGNTIYF
TGTGCCAGCAGCGAACAGAGCTCTGGAAACACCATATATTTT
>-|TRBJ1-1|-|TRBV30
CAWSLGDIGEAFF
TGTGCCTGGAGCTTAGGGGACATTGGGGAAGCTTTCTTT
>-|TRBJ1-2|-|TRBV7-2
CASSPGTVRNYGYTF
TGTGCCAGCAGCCCAGGGACGGTCAGAAACTATGGCTACACCTTC
>-|TRBJ1-4|-|TRBV6-1
CASSETRAGGEKLFF
TGTGCCAGCAGTGAAACCCGGGCTGGGGGTGAAAAACTGTTTTTT
>-|TRBJ1-1|-|TRBV6-2/TRBV6-3
CASSDGQLMNTEAFF
TGTGCCAGCAGTGATGGACAGTTAATGAACACTGAAGCTTTCTTT
>-|TRBJ1-3|-|TRBV14
CASSQFRSAGNTIYF
TGTGCCAGCAGCCAGTTCCGATCTGCTGGAAACACCATATATTTT
>-|TRBJ2-7|-|TRBV29-1
CSAGSGTAIYEQYF
TGCAGCGCCGGGTCCGGGACTGCGATCTACGAGCAGTACTTC
>once|TRBJ2-2|TRBD2|TRBV29-1
CSVGGLAGVVAGELFF
TGCAGCGTCGGCGGACTAGCGGGAGTCGTGGCCGGGGAGCTGTTTTTT
>once|TRBJ2-2|TRBD1|TRBV3-1/TRBV3-2
CASRTGTGINTGELFF
TGTGCCAGCAGGACCGGGACAGGGATCAACACCGGGGAGCTGTTTTTT
>-|TRBJ2-7|TRBD2|TRBV15
CATSSRTSLAAEQYF
TGTGCCACCAGCAGCCGGACTAGCCTAGCAGCCGAGCAGTACTTC
>-|TRBJ2-1|-|TRBV7-9
CASSLTQRDEQFF
TGTGCCAGCAGCTTAACGCAAAGGGATGAGCAGTTCTTC
>-|TRBJ2-1|-|TRBV6-4
CASRISPDSLHEQFF
TGTGCCAGCAGAATTTCCCCAGACAGCCTCCATGAGCAGTTCTTC
>-|TRBJ2-3|-|TRBV14
CASSQGGRRTDTQYF
TGTGCCAGCAGCCAAGGGGGGCGCAGGACAGATACGCAGTATTTT
>-|TRBJ1-5|-|TRBV7-2
CASSKGGGVPQHF
TGTGCCAGCAGCAAAGGAGGGGGGGTGCCCCAGCATTTT
>-|TRBJ1-3|TRBD1|TRBV3-1/TRBV3-2
CASSQGGTGGYTGNTIYF
TGTGCCAGCAGCCAAGGAGGGACAGGGGGCTATACCGGAAACACCATATATTTT
>-|TRBJ2-2|-|TRBV21-1
CASLVPRELFF
TGTGCCAGCTTGGTTCCCCGGGAGCTGTTTTTT
>-|TRBJ2-7|-|TRBV19
CASSIDRGYEQYF
TGTGCCAGTAGTATAGACAGGGGCTACGAGCAGTACTTC
>-|TRBJ1-1|-|TRBV18
CASSPPTTANTEAFF
TGTGCCAGCTCACCACCGACCACAGCCAACACTGAAGCTTTCTTT
>-|TRBJ2-3|TRBD2|TRBV27
CASSRLTSGRRTDTQYF
TGTGCCAGCAGTCGCCTGACTAGCGGGAGGCGCACAGATACGCAGTATTTT
>-|TRBJ2-3|TRBD2|TRBV3-1/TRBV3-2
CASSQAGGMSRTDTQYF
TGTGCCAGCAGCCAAGCGGGGGGGATGTCGCGCACAGATACGCAGTATTTT
>-|TRBJ1-2|-|TRBV7-2
CASSLGTRLYGYTF
TGTGCCAGCAGCTTAGGCACCCGTCTCTATGGCTACACCTTC
>-|TRBJ1-4|-|TRBV6-2/TRBV6-3
CASSSRTAPVATNEKLFF
TGTGCCAGCAGTTCCCGGACAGCCCCAGTTGCAACTAATGAAAAACTGTTTTTT